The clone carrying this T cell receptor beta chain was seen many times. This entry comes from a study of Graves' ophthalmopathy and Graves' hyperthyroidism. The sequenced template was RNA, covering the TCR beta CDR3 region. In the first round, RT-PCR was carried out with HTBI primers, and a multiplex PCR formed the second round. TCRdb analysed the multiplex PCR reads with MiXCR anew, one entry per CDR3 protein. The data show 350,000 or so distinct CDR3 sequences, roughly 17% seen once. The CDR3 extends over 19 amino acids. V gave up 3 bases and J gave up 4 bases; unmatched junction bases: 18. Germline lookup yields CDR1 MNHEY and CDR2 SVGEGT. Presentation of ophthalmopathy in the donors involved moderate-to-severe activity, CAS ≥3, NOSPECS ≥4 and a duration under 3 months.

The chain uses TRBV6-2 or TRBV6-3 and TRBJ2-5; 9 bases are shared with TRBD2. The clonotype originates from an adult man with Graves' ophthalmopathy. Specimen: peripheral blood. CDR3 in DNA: TGTGCCAGCAGTTATCGACTAGCGGAGCCCCTAGGCATGAGAGAGACCCAGTACTTC. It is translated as CASSYRLAEPLGMRETQYF.